This is a list of T cell receptor beta chains from one sample in a study of chemoradiotherapy in HPV16-positive cancers. The assay was immunoSEQ multiplex PCR, and TCRdb's table has in-frame clones only and misses some. The top ten hold 11% to 15% of the sample, which has 17,000 or so clones, over 90% seen once. Specimen: blood, collected from a patient who underwent chemoradiotherapy. The receptors shown here come from a human donor with HPV-associated anogenital cancer. CDR3s include the opening cysteine and the closing phenylalanine or tryptophan. D genes are given only for firm matches. Rows may omit the clone size; those that give it use once, few, many or a size class.

j_call,clone_size,d_call,v_call,cdr3_nt,cdr3_aa
TRBJ1-1,.,.,TRBV11-2,TGTGCCAGCAGCTTTGAGGGGACTGAAGCTTTCTTT,CASSFEGTEAFF
TRBJ2-3,.,.,TRBV19,TGTGCCAGTAGTTGGCCCGGATGGGGTGGAGAAGATACGCAGTATTTT,CASSWPGWGGEDTQYF
TRBJ2-1,.,TRBD2,TRBV5-4,TGTGCCAGCAGCTTGGCGTCTAGCGGGAGGTACAATGAGCAGTTCTTC,CASSLASSGRYNEQFF
TRBJ2-7,.,TRBD1,TRBV7-2,TGTGCCAGCAGCTTACAGGGGGCCAACGAGCAGTACTTC,CASSLQGANEQYF
TRBJ1-2,.,TRBD1,TRBV5-1,TGCGCCAGCAGGGATACCGGGACAGGCAACTATGGCTACACCTTC,CASRDTGTGNYGYTF
TRBJ2-3,once,TRBD1,TRBV10-1,TGCGCCAGCAGTGAGTCGATGCAGGGGGCTGGAGCAGATACGCAGTATTTT,CASSESMQGAGADTQYF
TRBJ2-1,.,TRBD1,TRBV2,TGTGCCAGCAGCGAGGCGCCAGGGGGTAGAGATGAGCAGTTCTTC,CASSEAPGGRDEQFF
TRBJ2-1,.,.,TRBV7-9,TGTGCCAGCAGCTCGGATAGCAATGAGCAGTTCTTC,CASSSDSNEQFF
TRBJ1-1,.,.,TRBV7-6,TGTGCCAGCAGCCCCTCGGGAGTGAACACTGAAGCTTTCTTT,CASSPSGVNTEAFF
TRBJ1-6,few,.,TRBV27,TGTGCCAGCAGTAAGACCCGCGCTAATTCACCCCTCCACTTT,CASSKTRANSPLHF
TRBJ2-1,.,.,TRBV13,TGTGCCAGCAGCTGGACGAACAATGAGCAGTTCTTC,CASSWTNNEQFF
TRBJ2-2,.,.,TRBV6-1,TGTGCCAGCAGTGAAGGGCCGGGTAACGGCGGGGAGCTGTTTTTT,CASSEGPGNGGELFF
TRBJ2-1,.,.,TRBV7-9,TGTGCCAGCCTCCCAGCTTCTATTTCCTACAATGAGCAGTTCTTC,CASLPASISYNEQFF
TRBJ2-3,.,.,TRBV27,TGTGCCAGCAGTGCCTCCCAGACAGATACGCAGTATTTT,CASSASQTDTQYF
TRBJ2-3,.,.,TRBV18,TGTGCCAGCTCACCAAGACTAGGGTCTAGCACAGATACGCAGTATTTT,CASSPRLGSSTDTQYF
TRBJ1-4,.,.,TRBV4-3,TGCGCCAGCAGCCAAGGCCGGACAACACTGTTTTTT,CASSQGRTTLFF
TRBJ1-5,.,.,TRBV2,TGTGCCAGCAGTGAAACGAGTAGCAATCAGCCCCAGCATTTT,CASSETSSNQPQHF
TRBJ2-6,.,TRBD1,TRBV18,TGTGCCAGCTCACCTTCCGGGACAGGGATCTCTGGGGCCAACGTCCTGACTTTC,CASSPSGTGISGANVLTF
TRBJ1-2,.,.,TRBV6-5,TGTGCCAGCAGTTACGGACAATCTAACTATGGCTACACCTTC,CASSYGQSNYGYTF
TRBJ1-5,.,.,TRBV12-5,TGTGCTAGTGGCGAAGCAGGCAATCAGCCCCAGCATTTT,CASGEAGNQPQHF
TRBJ1-2,once,.,TRBV6-5,TGTGCCAGCAGGCGCCGGGAGGGAAACTATGGCTACACCTTC,CASRRREGNYGYTF
TRBJ1-6,.,.,TRBV5-6,TGTGCCAGCAGCTTGGTTCTAGGGGATTCACCCCTCCACTTT,CASSLVLGDSPLHF
TRBJ2-5,.,.,TRBV7-2,TGTGCCAGCAGCCAAGCCCGGGGCCTTATAGAGACCCAGTACTTC,CASSQARGLIETQYF
TRBJ1-6,once,.,TRBV19,TGTGCCAGTAGTAACCACGGCGAGGGGGCACCCCTCCACTTT,CASSNHGEGAPLHF
TRBJ2-5,.,.,TRBV2,TGTGCCAGCAGTGAAGGGGACCGCATCCAAGAGACCCAGTACTTC,CASSEGDRIQETQYF
TRBJ1-3,.,.,TRBV6-5,TGTGCCAGCATTAGCTCTGGAAACACCATATATTTT,CASISSGNTIYF
TRBJ2-3,.,TRBD1,TRBV9,TGTGCCAGCAGCGCAACAGGGGGCAGCACAGATACGCAGTATTTT,CASSATGGSTDTQYF
TRBJ1-6,.,TRBD1,TRBV7-9,TGTGCCAGCAGCTTAGAGGGATCGACAGGGCAGGGATCACCCCTCCACTTT,CASSLEGSTGQGSPLHF
TRBJ1-4,.,.,TRBV18,TGTGCCAGCTCACCACGTGATGAAAAACTGTTTTTT,CASSPRDEKLFF
TRBJ1-1,.,.,TRBV6-5,TGTGCCAGCGGGCGAAGGACAGCGAACACTGAAGCTTTCTTT,CASGRRTANTEAFF
TRBJ2-5,.,.,TRBV11-2,TGTGCCAGCAGCCCTACAGGATTCCCGGGGGAGACCCAGTACTTC,CASSPTGFPGETQYF